This is a list of T cell receptor beta chains from one sample in a study of a mutant IDH1 vaccine in newly diagnosed glioma. Data came from immunoSEQ multiplex PCR; TCRdb stores just in-frame clones and leaves some out. Of tens of thousands of clones detected, roughly 82% appear once; the ten largest clones hold roughly 10%. The antigens these receptors bind are not known. The material sequenced was PBMCs, taken from a glioma patient whose treatment included an IDH1 peptide vaccine. All receptors come from a man aged 40-50 years with glioma. Both conserved end residues are part of each CDR3. Each record gives: V gene, clone size, D gene, J gene, CDR3 protein, CDR3 DNA. D genes are given only for firm matches. The listing skips clone size in some rows; elsewhere it reads once, few, many or a size class.

TRBV19,NA,NA,TRBJ1-2,CASSMGRTYGYTF,TGTGCCAGTAGTATGGGACGGACCTATGGCTACACCTTC
TRBV5-1,NA,TRBD1,TRBJ2-7,CASSSSPGTGYEQYF,TGCGCCAGCAGCTCGTCTCCCGGGACAGGGTACGAGCAGTACTTC
TRBV7-9,NA,NA,TRBJ2-1,CASAAYGRVDNEQFF,TGTGCCAGCGCAGCGTACGGCAGGGTAGACAATGAGCAGTTCTTC
TRBV10-1,NA,NA,TRBJ2-7,CASSESVAAYEQYF,TGCGCCAGCAGTGAGTCTGTAGCGGCGTACGAGCAGTACTTC
TRBV7-2,NA,NA,TRBJ2-2,CASSFGLNTGELFF,TGTGCCAGCAGCTTCGGCCTGAACACCGGGGAGCTGTTTTTT
TRBV2,NA,NA,TRBJ2-1,CASSEYQGRYNEQFF,TGTGCCAGCAGTGAATACCAGGGGAGGTACAATGAGCAGTTCTTC
TRBV19,few,NA,TRBJ1-5,CASSIAGWASNQPQHF,TGTGCCAGTAGTATAGCAGGGTGGGCTTCCAATCAGCCCCAGCATTTT
TRBV4-1,NA,TRBD2,TRBJ2-5,CASSPRGGGGETQYF,TGCGCCAGCAGCCCCAGAGGTGGCGGGGGAGAGACCCAGTACTTC
TRBV5-1,NA,NA,TRBJ1-1,CASSQGQNFEAFF,TGCGCCAGCAGCCAGGGACAAAATTTTGAAGCTTTCTTT
TRBV15,NA,TRBD1,TRBJ1-2,CATSPRDRGYGYTF,TGTGCCACCAGCCCCCGGGACAGGGGTTATGGCTACACCTTC
TRBV18,few,NA,TRBJ2-3,CASSLLGSADTQYF,TGTGCCAGCTCCCTTTTGGGGAGCGCAGATACGCAGTATTTT
TRBV6-5,NA,TRBD2,TRBJ2-3,CASSYSGSTDTQYF,TGTGCCAGCAGTTATAGCGGGTCCACAGATACGCAGTATTTT
TRBV19,NA,TRBD1,TRBJ2-3,CASSGGQGGHPHTDTQYF,TGTGCCAGTAGTGGGGGACAGGGAGGCCACCCACACACAGATACGCAGTATTTT
TRBV6-5,NA,NA,TRBJ2-1,CASSLNIYNEQFF,TGTGCCAGCAGTTTAAACATATACAATGAGCAGTTCTTC
TRBV4-1,NA,NA,TRBJ1-2,CASSQGTGHGTLRIFYGYTF,TGCGCCAGCAGCCAAGGTACTGGGCACGGCACCTTGAGGATTTTCTATGGCTACACCTTC
TRBV11-2,NA,TRBD1,TRBJ1-4,CASSLGTGIFDEKLFF,TGTGCCAGCAGCTTAGGGACAGGCATTTTCGATGAAAAACTGTTTTTT
TRBV6-6,NA,NA,TRBJ1-4,CASSYGEKLFF,TGTGCCAGCAGTTACGGGGAAAAACTGTTTTTT
TRBV7-7,medium-sized,TRBD1,TRBJ2-5,CASSLTGGETQYF,TGTGCCAGCAGCTTAACAGGGGGGGAGACCCAGTACTTC
TRBV4-1,NA,TRBD2,TRBJ2-7,CASSQDPSGSSEQYF,TGCGCCAGCAGCCAAGATCCGAGCGGGAGCTCCGAGCAGTACTTC
TRBV5-4,few,NA,TRBJ2-2,CASFPGQNTGELFF,TGTGCCAGCTTCCCGGGACAGAACACCGGGGAGCTGTTTTTT